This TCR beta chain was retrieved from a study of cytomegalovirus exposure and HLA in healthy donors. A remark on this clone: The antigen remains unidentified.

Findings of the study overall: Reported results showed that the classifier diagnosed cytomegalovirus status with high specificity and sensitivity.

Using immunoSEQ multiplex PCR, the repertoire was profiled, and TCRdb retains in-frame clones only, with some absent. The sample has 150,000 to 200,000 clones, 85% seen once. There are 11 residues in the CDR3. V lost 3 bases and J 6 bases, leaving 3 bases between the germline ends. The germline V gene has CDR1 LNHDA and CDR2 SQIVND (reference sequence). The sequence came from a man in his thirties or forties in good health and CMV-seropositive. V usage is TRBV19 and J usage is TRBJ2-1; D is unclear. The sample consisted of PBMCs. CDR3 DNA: TGTGCCAGTAGTATCTCCAATGAGCAGTTCTTC. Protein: CASSISNEQFF. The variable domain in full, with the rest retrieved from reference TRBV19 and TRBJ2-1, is DGGITQSPKYLFRKEGQNVTLSCEQNLNHDAMYWYRQDPGQGLRLIYYSQIVNDFQKGDIAEGYSVSREKKESFPLTVTSAQKNPTAFYLCASSISNEQFFGPGTRLTVL.